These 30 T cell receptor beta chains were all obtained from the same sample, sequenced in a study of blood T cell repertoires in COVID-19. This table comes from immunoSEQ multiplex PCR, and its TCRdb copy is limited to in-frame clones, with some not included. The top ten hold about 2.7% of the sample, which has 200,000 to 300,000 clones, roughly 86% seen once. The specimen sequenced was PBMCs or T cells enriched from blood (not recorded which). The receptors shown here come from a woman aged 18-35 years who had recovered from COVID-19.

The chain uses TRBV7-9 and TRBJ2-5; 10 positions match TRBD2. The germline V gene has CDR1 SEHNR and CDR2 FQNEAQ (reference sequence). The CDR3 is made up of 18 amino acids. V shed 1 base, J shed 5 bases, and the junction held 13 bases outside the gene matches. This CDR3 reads CASSLEASGSFGGETQYF. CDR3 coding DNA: TGTGCCAGCAGCTTAGAGGCTAGCGGGAGTTTTGGTGGTGAGACCCAGTACTTC.

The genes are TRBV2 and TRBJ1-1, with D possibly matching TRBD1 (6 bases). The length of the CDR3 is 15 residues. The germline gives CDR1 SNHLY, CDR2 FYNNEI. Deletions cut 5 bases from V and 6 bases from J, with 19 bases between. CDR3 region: CASSPLQGIGPEAFF. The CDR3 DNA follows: TGTGCCAGCAGTCCGTTACAGGGAATAGGGCCTGAAGCTTTCTTT.

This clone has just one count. The CDR3 DNA is TGTGCCAGCAGTCAAGACAGGGCTAATTCCTACGAGCAGTACTTC. Translation gives CASSQDRANSYEQYF. The chain is built from TRBV2 and TRBJ2-7; 7 bases are a match to TRBD1. The CDR3 runs to 15 residues. V shed 5 bases, J shed 1 base, and the junction held 8 bases outside the gene matches. CDR1 SNHLY and CDR2 FYNNEI come from the germline V gene.

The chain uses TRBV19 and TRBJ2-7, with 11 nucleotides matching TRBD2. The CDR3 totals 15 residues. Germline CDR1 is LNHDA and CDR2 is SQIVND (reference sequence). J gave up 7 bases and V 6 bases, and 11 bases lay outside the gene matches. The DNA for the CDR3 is TGTGCCAGTAGAGGAGTAGCGGGAGGGCCGGGGGAGCAGTACTTC. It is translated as CASRGVAGGPGEQYF. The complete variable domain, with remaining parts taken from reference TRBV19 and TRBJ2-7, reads DGGITQSPKYLFRKEGQNVTLSCEQNLNHDAMYWYRQDPGQGLRLIYYSQIVNDFQKGDIAEGYSVSREKKESFPLTVTSAQKNPTAFYLCASRGVAGGPGEQYFGPGTRLTVT.

CDR3 sequence reads: CASSLRLVTDTQYF. DNA for the CDR3: TGTGCCAGCAGCTTGCGACTAGTGACAGATACGCAGTATTTT. The chain joins TRBV5-8 to TRBJ2-3, with D tentatively TRBD2 (6 bases). Per the germline V gene, CDR1 is SGHTS and CDR2 is YDEGEE. The CDR3 totals 14 residues. Trimming removed 1 base from V and 3 bases from J, with 9 bases in between.

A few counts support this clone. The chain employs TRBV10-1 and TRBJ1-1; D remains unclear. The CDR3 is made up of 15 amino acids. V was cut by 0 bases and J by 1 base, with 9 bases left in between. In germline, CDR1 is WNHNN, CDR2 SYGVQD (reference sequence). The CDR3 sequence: CASSESPSGNTEAFF. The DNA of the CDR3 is TGCGCCAGCAGTGAGTCCCCCTCAGGGAACACTGAAGCTTTCTTT.

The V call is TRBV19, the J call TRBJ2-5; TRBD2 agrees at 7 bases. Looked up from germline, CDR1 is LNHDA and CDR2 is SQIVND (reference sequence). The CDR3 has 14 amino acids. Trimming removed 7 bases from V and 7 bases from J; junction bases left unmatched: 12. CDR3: CASTGGSPAGTQYF. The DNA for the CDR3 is TGTGCCAGTACGGGGGGATCTCCCGCGGGGACCCAGTACTTC.

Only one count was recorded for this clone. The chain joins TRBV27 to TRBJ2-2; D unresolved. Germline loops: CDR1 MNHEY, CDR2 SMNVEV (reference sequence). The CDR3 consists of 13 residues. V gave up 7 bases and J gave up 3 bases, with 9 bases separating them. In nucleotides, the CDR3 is TGTGCCAGCACTCCCTATTACACCGGGGAGCTGTTTTTT. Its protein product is CASTPYYTGELFF.

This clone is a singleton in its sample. The CDR3 reads CASSFLAGSYEQYF. CDR3 in DNA: TGTGCCAGCAGTTTCCTAGCGGGCTCCTACGAGCAGTACTTC. The V and J genes are TRBV6-5 and TRBJ2-7; TRBD2 matches at 8 bases. The CDR3 length is 14 residues. Germline CDR1 reads MNHEY; CDR2 reads SVGAGI. V lost 4 bases, J lost 0 bases, and 2 bases stayed unmatched.

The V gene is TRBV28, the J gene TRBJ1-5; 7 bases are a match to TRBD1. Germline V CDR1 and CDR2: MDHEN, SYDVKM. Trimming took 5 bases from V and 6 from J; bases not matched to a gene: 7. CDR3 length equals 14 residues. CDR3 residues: CASSPDRVAQPQHF. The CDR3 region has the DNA TGTGCCAGCAGTCCTGACAGGGTTGCTCAGCCCCAGCATTTT.

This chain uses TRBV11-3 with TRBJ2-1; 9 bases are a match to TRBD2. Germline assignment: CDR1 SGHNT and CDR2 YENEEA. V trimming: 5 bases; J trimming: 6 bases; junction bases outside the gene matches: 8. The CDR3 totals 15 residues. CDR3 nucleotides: TGTGCCAGCAGCGAGGGCGCGGGGGGGCCCAATGAGCAGTTCTTC. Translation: CASSEGAGGPNEQFF.

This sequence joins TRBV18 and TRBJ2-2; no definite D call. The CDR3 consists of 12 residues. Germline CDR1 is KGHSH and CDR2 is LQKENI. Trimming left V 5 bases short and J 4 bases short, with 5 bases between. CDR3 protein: CASSVATGELFF. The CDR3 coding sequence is TGTGCCAGCTCAGTGGCCACCGGGGAGCTGTTTTTT. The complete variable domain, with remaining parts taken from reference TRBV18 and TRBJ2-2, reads NAGVMQNPRHLVRRRGQEARLRCSPMKGHSHVYWYRQLPEEGLKFMVYLQKENIIDESGMPKERFSAEFPKEGPSILRIQQVVRGDSAAYFCASSVATGELFFGEGSRLTVL.

The CDR3 is CASSGYRGLSGNTIYF. The CDR3 DNA sequence: TGTGCCAGCAGCGGCTACAGGGGGCTCTCTGGAAACACCATATATTTT. The gene calls are TRBV9 and TRBJ1-3, with 9 bases lining up with TRBD1. The V and J ends lost 3 bases and 0 bases, in that order; junction bases with no gene match: 4. The CDR3 covers 16 residues. Germline-derived CDR1 and CDR2 are SGDLS and YYNGEE.

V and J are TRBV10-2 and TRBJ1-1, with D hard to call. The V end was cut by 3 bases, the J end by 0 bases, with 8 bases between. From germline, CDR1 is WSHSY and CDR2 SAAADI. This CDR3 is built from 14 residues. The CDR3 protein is CASSEENMNTEAFF. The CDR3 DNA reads TGCGCCAGCAGTGAAGAGAATATGAACACTGAAGCTTTCTTT.

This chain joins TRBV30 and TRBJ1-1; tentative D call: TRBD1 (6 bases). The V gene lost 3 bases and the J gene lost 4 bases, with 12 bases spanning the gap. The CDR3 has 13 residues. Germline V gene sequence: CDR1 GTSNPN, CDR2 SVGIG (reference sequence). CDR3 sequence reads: CAWSYRAFTEAFF. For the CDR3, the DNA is TGTGCCTGGAGCTACAGGGCTTTCACTGAAGCTTTCTTT.

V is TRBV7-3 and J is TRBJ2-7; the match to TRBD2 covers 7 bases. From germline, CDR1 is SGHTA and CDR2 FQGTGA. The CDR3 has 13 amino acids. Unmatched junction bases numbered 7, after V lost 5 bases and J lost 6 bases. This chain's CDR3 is CASSRGVGFEQYF. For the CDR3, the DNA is TGTGCCAGCAGCCGGGGGGTCGGATTCGAGCAGTACTTC.

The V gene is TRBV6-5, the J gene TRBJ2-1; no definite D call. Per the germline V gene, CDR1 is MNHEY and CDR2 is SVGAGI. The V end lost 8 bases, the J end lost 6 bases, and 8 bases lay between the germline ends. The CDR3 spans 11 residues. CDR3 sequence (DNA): TGTGCCAGCGATTTCGGCAATGAGCAGTTCTTC. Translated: CASDFGNEQFF.

CDR3 nucleotides: TGTGCCAGCAGTTCCATTCTCACATTCACGAACACTGAAGCTTTCTTT. Amino acid sequence: CASSSILTFTNTEAFF. V is TRBV27 and J is TRBJ1-1, with D unclear. V lost 4 bases and J 1 base, leaving 16 bases between the germline ends. The germline V gene encodes CDR1 MNHEY and CDR2 SMNVEV (reference sequence). The CDR3 spans 16 residues.

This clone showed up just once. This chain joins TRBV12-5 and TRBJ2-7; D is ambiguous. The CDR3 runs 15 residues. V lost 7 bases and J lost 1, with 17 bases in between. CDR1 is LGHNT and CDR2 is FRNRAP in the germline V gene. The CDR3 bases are TGTGCTAGTGCGTTCGGTGTTTGGTCATCCTACGAGCAGTACTTC. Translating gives CASAFGVWSSYEQYF. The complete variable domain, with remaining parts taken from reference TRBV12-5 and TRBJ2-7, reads DARVTQTPRHKVTEMGQEVTMRCQPILGHNTVFWYRQTMMQGLELLAYFRNRAPLDDSGMPKDRFSAEMPDATLATLKIQPSEPRDSAVYFCASAFGVWSSYEQYFGPGTRLTVT.

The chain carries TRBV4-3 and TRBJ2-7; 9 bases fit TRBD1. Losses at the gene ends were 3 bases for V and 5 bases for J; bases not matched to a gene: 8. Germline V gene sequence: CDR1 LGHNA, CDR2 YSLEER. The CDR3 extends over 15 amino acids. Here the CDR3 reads CASSQGTGSAHEQYF. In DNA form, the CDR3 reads TGCGCCAGCAGCCAGGGGACAGGGTCTGCCCACGAGCAGTACTTC.

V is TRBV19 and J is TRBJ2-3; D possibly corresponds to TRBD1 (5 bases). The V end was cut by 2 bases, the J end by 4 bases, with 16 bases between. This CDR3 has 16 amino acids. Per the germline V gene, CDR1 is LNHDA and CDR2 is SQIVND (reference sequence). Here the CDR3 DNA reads TGTGCCAGTAGTATAACCGAGACCCAGGGATCAGATACGCAGTATTTT. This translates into CASSITETQGSDTQYF.

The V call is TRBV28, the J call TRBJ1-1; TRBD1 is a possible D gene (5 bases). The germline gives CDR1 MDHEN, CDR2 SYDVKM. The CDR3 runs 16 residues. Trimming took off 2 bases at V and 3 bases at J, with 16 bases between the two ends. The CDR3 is CASSLLRGAYDTEAFF. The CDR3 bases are TGTGCCAGCAGTTTACTTCGCGGGGCTTATGACACTGAAGCTTTCTTT.

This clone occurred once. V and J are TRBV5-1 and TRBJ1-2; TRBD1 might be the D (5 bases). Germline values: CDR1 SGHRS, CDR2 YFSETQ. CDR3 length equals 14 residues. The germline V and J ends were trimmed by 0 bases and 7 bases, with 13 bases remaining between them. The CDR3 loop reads CASSLAGYSVGYTF. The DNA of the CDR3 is TGCGCCAGCAGCTTGGCAGGGTATAGTGTTGGCTACACCTTC.

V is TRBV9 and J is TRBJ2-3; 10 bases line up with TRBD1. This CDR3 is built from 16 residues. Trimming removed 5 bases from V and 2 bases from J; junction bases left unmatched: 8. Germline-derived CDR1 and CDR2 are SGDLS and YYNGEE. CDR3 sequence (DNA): TGTGCCAGCAGAGGGGTTGGGACAGGGGTCACAGATACGCAGTATTTT. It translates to CASRGVGTGVTDTQYF.

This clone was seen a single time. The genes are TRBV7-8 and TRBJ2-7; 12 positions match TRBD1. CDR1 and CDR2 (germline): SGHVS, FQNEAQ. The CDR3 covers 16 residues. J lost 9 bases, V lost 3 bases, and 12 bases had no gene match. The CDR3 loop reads CASSFPGTGGDLRQYF. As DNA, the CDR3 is TGTGCCAGCAGCTTCCCCGGGACAGGGGGCGATTTGCGGCAGTACTTC.

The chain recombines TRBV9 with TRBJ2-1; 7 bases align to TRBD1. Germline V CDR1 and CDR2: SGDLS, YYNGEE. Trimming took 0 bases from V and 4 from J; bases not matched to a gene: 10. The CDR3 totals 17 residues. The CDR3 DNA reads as TGTGCCAGCAGCGTAGGGGGAGACAGGGTTCCGTACAATGAGCAGTTCTTC. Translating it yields CASSVGGDRVPYNEQFF.

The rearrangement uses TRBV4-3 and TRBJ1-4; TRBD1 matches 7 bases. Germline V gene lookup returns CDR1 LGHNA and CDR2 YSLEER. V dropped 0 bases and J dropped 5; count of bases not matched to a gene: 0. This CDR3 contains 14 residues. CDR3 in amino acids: CASSQETGNEKLFF. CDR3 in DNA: TGCGCCAGCAGCCAAGAGACAGGGAATGAAAAACTGTTTTTT.

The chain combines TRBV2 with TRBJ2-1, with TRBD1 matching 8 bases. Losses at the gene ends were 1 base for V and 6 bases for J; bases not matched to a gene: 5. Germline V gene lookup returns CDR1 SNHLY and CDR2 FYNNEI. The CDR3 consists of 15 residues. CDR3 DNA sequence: TGTGCCAGCAGTGAAGGACAGGGGTCTGCCAATGAGCAGTTCTTC. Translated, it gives CASSEGQGSANEQFF.

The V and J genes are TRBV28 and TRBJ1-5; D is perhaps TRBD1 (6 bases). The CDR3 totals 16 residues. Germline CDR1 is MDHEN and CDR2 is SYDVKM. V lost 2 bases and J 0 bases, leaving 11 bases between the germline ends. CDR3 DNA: TGTGCCAGCAGTTTAACCCAGGGGCTTAGCAATCAGCCCCAGCATTTT. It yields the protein CASSLTQGLSNQPQHF.

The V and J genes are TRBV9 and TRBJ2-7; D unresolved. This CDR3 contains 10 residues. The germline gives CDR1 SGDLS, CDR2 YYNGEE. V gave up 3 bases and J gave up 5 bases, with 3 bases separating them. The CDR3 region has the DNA TGTGCCAGCAGCGCCGACGAGCAGTACTTC. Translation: CASSADEQYF.